This TCR beta chain was documented in a study of glioma-infiltrating T cells after dendritic cell vaccination. The CDR3 consists of 13 residues. CDR1 and CDR2 from the germline V gene are SQVTM and ANQGSEA. Concerning this clone itself: A read error may account for a junction end that differs from germline. This CDR3 is also generated by other DNA sequences in the sample.

Produced via immunoSEQ multiplex PCR; TCRdb's table is partial and in-frame only. The sample records some 100,000 clones, approximately 87% being singletons. The TCR sequence derives from a human donor with glioblastoma. The specimen comprised blood, sampled before dendritic cell vaccination. The gene calls are TRBV29-1 and TRBJ2-5; perhaps TRBD2 as D (5 bases). CDR3 sequence reads: CSVDLTAGETQYF. DNA of the CDR3: TGTAGCGTTGACCTCACAGCCGGAGAGACCCAGTACTTC.